These T cell receptor beta chains were read from a single sample in a study of tumor-infiltrating lymphocytes in primary liver carcinoma. TCRdb re-called the multiplex PCR reads through MiXCR, storing one row per CDR3 protein. Here the sample spans about 350,000 distinct CDR3 sequences, roughly 61% being singletons. The specimen was peripheral blood. The source is a man aged 40-49 years with primary liver carcinoma and hepatitis B virus infection. The CDR3 runs from the conserved cysteine through the conserved F or W. Fields, in order: D gene, V gene, CDR3 protein. D genes are given only for firm matches.

>.|TRBV5-1
CASREGGSYEQYF
>.|TRBV4-1
CASSHVFLSNTEAFF
>.|TRBV11-2
CASSLLPSVSNNEHSF
>TRBD2|TRBV10-2
CASSGRLVGGRFF
>.|TRBV10-2
CASSEGGRTNEKLLF
>TRBD1|TRBV12-3/TRBV12-4
CASSLLGGGNQPQHF
>.|TRBV11-2
CASSKGGDNEKFF
>TRBD1|TRBV12-3/TRBV12-4
CATDRGVLNTEAFF
>.|TRBV7-8
CASSLVALAYEQYF
>TRBD2|TRBV10-1
CANRGRGTTDTQYF
>.|TRBV6-2/TRBV6-3
CASRQTADTHYF
>.|TRBV12-3/TRBV12-4
CASSLDRADTHYF
>TRBD1|TRBV30
CTFSGTETGELFF
>.|TRBV11-3
CASSLDSQPLYNEQFF
>.|TRBV11-2
CASSFPPGTRPGNEQFF
>.|TRBV29-1
CSVGTTAGTTEAFF
>.|TRBV6-5
CASSPTGQRANEKLFF
>.|TRBV13
CASSLAAFGMNTEAFF
>.|TRBV5-1
CASSLEWKFLNEQFF
>.|TRBV25-1
CASSEGVSRLTGELFF
>TRBD2|TRBV12-3/TRBV12-4
CAIGTSGSTGELFF
>.|TRBV11-2
CASSLLGDNEKLFF
>.|TRBV28
CASRTVGLYEQYF
>.|TRBV4-2
CASSQDWARGDTTYF
>TRBD1|TRBV4-3
CANSPSSDRTLGYTF
>TRBD2|TRBV11-2
CASSRLAGGYEQYF
>.|TRBV11-2
CASSFIGTYEQYF
>TRBD1|TRBV11-2
CASSSQGGDSPLHF
>.|TRBV5-6
CASSLGQPYSYEQYF
>.|TRBV11-1
CASSLEASGHNEQFF
>TRBD1|TRBV5-6
CASSLGQGKTLYF
>.|TRBV19
CASRLMGQTQETQYF
>TRBD1|TRBV10-3
CTISATGQGAGEQYF
>.|TRBV12-3/TRBV12-4
CASGRGVSTDTQYF
>.|TRBV5-1
CASSEGREGNTIYF
>.|TRBV25-1
CASSEGRTEQYF
>TRBD2|TRBV5-4
CASSLDGGSLYEQYF
>.|TRBV5-6
CASSLRRGTEAFF
>.|TRBV11-3
CASSLANSYNEQFF
>.|TRBV30
CARNRLNTEAFF
>.|TRBV12-3/TRBV12-4
CASSFQPLSTQIGELFF
>.|TRBV28
CASIATGNQPQHF
>.|TRBV7-9
CASSFNTVGVRLGTEQYF
>TRBD1|TRBV6-2/TRBV6-3
CAAWGQGYEQYF
>.|TRBV21-1
CASSKGGGPVPPLHF
>TRBD2|TRBV12-3/TRBV12-4
CASSLRLADLQETQYF
>.|TRBV4-1
CASSQDGRLSYGYTF
>.|TRBV5-4
CASSPPGDSRGETQYF
>TRBD1|TRBV11-2
CASSRQGSTEAFF
>TRBD2|TRBV6-5
CASSYSLAGRTQYF
>.|TRBV4-2
CASSQDSTLSAYEQHF
>.|TRBV7-8
CASSFQPRDKQFF
>.|TRBV28
CASSFQGPGYTF
>TRBD2|TRBV6-6
CTSSYVAGTADTQYF
>TRBD1|TRBV5-1
CASSPIGQGETQYF
>.|TRBV5-4
CASSTGAGLSYNEQFF
>TRBD2|TRBV12-3/TRBV12-4
CASNPGLGAGEQFF
>.|TRBV28
CASSWDPGTTEAFF
>TRBD1|TRBV4-2
CASSPLAGTGTEAFF
>TRBD1|TRBV30
CAQDRGYQETQYF